The TCR beta chain described here comes from a study of breast tumors, draining lymph nodes, adjacent tissues. Study observations and caveats: Tumor TCR diversity was below lymph nodes but above nontumor tissue.

This clonotype has ten or more counts. Antigen unknown. Breast cancer patients provided tissue from their axillary draining lymph nodes. In TCRdb, the multiplex PCR reads were re-called with MiXCR into one record per CDR3 protein. The sample yields some 150,000 distinct CDR3 sequences, approximately 20% seen once. What was sequenced was axillary lymph node tissue. This TCR was sampled from a female donor with breast cancer. Some clones in this sample may be carry-over from other donors' samples.

DNA for the CDR3: TGTGCCAGCAGCGTAGAATTAGGGTCTGGCGAGCAGTACTTC. It specifies CASSVELGSGEQYF. This chain links TRBV9 with TRBJ2-7; unclear D gene. The germline gives CDR1 SGDLS, CDR2 YYNGEE. This CDR3 has 14 residues. Trimming shortened V by 0 bases and J by 6 bases, and 13 bases separated the two germline ends.